The source of this TCR beta chain is a study of spatial heterogeneity in lung cancer. As for the study in general: Raw reads contained each unique TCR and UMI combination more than ten times on average.

This clonotype was counted ten times or more. Time point specified: sample taken at primary tumor resection. Whole RNA came from tumor, nontumor lung or frozen PBMC and was sequenced without being sorted. V was trimmed by 6 bases and J by 8 bases, leaving 16 bases between them. Germline CDR1 reads KGHSH; CDR2 reads LQKENI. CDR3 length: 13 residues. TCRdb passed the 5' RACE reads through MiXCR, listing each CDR3 protein once. The table lists about 23,000 distinct CDR3 sequences, less than 6% of them singletons, with about 5.5% in the top ten. The source material was PBMCs, sampled at surgery. The receptor comes from a male donor with early-stage non-small cell lung cancer. The gene calls are TRBV18 and TRBJ1-2; tentatively, D is TRBD1 (6 bases). The CDR3 sequence is CASSRGQRDGYTF. DNA of the CDR3: TGTGCCAGCTCGCGTGGACAGCGGGACGGCTACACCTTC.